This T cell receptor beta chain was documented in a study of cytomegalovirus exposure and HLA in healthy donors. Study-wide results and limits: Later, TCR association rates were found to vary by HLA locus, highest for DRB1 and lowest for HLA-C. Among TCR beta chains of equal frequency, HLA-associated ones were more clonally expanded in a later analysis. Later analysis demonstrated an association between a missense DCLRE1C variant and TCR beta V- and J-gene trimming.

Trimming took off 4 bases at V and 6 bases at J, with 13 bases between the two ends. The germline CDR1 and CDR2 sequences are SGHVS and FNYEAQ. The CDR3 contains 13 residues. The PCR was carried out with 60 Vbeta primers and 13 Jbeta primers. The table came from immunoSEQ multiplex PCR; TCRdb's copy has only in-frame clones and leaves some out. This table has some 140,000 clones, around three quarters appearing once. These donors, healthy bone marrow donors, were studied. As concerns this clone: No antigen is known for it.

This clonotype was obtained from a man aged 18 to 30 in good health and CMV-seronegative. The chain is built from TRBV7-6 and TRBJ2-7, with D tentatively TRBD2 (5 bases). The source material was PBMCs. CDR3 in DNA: TGTGCCAGCAGCTCGTATGTCGCGGGCGAGCAGTACTTC. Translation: CASSSYVAGEQYF.